A single sample is the source of the 30 T cell receptor beta chains below, sequenced in a study of blood T cell repertoires in COVID-19. Clones were sequenced by immunoSEQ multiplex PCR, and TCRdb holds only the in-frame ones, with some missing. The sample has about 200,000 clones; approximately 86% are singletons. The sample taken for sequencing was PBMCs or T cells enriched from blood (not recorded which). The receptors derive from a woman aged 25-40 years who had been exposed to COVID-19.

The chain joins TRBV10-1 to TRBJ1-3; D is uncertain. The CDR3 is made up of 15 amino acids. Trimming took 3 bases from V and 2 from J, leaving 11 bases between them. CDR1 is WNHNN and CDR2 is SYGVQD in the germline V gene (reference sequence). This CDR3 reads CASSDTGYPGNTIYF. The CDR3 DNA follows: TGCGCCAGCAGTGACACGGGATACCCTGGAAACACCATATATTTT.

This clone was observed a few times. The chain employs TRBV11-3 and TRBJ2-2; TRBD1 matches 9 bases. V lost 6 bases, J lost 5 bases, and 7 bases stayed unmatched. The CDR3 length is 15 residues. Germline CDR1 is SGHNT and CDR2 is YENEEA. The CDR3: CASRSTGQGTGELFF. Written as DNA, the CDR3 is TGTGCCAGCAGATCTACGGGACAGGGAACCGGGGAGCTGTTTTTT.

The rearrangement joins TRBV6-5 to TRBJ1-2; D is perhaps TRBD1 (5 bases). This CDR3 region has 12 residues. CDR1 and CDR2 from the germline V gene are MNHEY and SVGAGI. V was pared by 3 bases and J by 4 bases, with 6 bases between. For the CDR3, the DNA is TGTGCCAGCAGTTATACAGGCTATGGCTACACCTTC. Its translation: CASSYTGYGYTF.

The chain carries TRBV5-1 and TRBJ2-3, with 10 bases that match TRBD2. V dropped 5 bases and J dropped 0; count of bases not matched to a gene: 3. The CDR3 runs to 15 residues. Germline V gene data show CDR1 as SGHRS and CDR2 as YFSETQ. In DNA, the CDR3 is TGCGCCAGCAGGGGACTAGCGACTAGCACAGATACGCAGTATTTT. Residues: CASRGLATSTDTQYF.

The chain joins TRBV24-1 to TRBJ1-2; weak D call: TRBD1 (5 bases). Trimming removed 10 bases from V and 3 bases from J, with 14 bases in between. The CDR3 consists of 13 residues. Looked up from germline, CDR1 is KGHDR and CDR2 is SFDVKD. The CDR3 region has the DNA TGTGCCACGCCCGAGGGAGGGGACTATGGCTACACCTTC. The encoded protein is CATPEGGDYGYTF.

The chain is built from TRBV11-2 and TRBJ1-1; D remains ambiguous. V lost 4 bases and J lost 0, with 6 bases in between. CDR1 is SGHAT, CDR2 FQNNGV, per germline. The CDR3 is made up of 13 amino acids. CDR3 amino acids: CASSSHMNTEAFF. The CDR3 DNA follows: TGTGCCAGCAGCTCACATATGAACACTGAAGCTTTCTTT.

J is TRBJ1-1 and V is TRBV11-2, with no clear D. Trimming took off 0 bases at V and 1 base at J, with 9 bases between the two ends. This CDR3 contains 15 residues. Germline loops: CDR1 SGHAT, CDR2 FQNNGV. CDR3 coding DNA: TGTGCCAGCAGCTTAGAAATGAGGGCGAACACTGAAGCTTTCTTT. This sequence encodes CASSLEMRANTEAFF.

V gene TRBV4-1 combines with J gene TRBJ2-2, with D maybe TRBD2 (5 bases). Germline loops: CDR1 MGHRA, CDR2 YSYEKL. There are 16 residues in the CDR3. The V end was cut by 1 base, the J end by 4 bases, with 13 bases between. The CDR3 DNA follows: TGCGCCAGCAGCCAAGCCGCGGGCCTGGGCACCGGGGAGCTGTTTTTT. Its protein product is CASSQAAGLGTGELFF.

In DNA, the CDR3 is TGTGCCAGCAGTTCGGACAGGGGCGCATATGGCTACACCTTC. It specifies CASSSDRGAYGYTF. The V and J genes are TRBV27 and TRBJ1-2, with TRBD1 matching over 9 bases. CDR3 length: 14 residues. Germline CDR1 reads MNHEY; CDR2 reads SMNVEV (reference sequence). V trimming: 4 bases; J trimming: 5 bases; junction bases outside the gene matches: 5.

The V call is TRBV9, the J call TRBJ1-1; D perhaps matches TRBD1 (5 bases). Germline loops: CDR1 SGDLS, CDR2 YYNGEE. The CDR3 has 14 residues. V was trimmed by 0 bases and J by 7 bases, leaving 13 bases between them. The CDR3 spells CASSVDGGTLEAFF. CDR3 bases: TGTGCCAGCAGCGTAGATGGGGGGACTCTTGAAGCTTTCTTT.

This rearrangement joins TRBV30 to TRBJ1-4; no clear D. V shed 0 bases and J shed 0 bases, with 8 bases lying between them. Germline V gives CDR1 GTSNPN, CDR2 SVGIG (reference sequence). The length of the CDR3 is 15 residues. CDR3 DNA: TGTGCCTGGAGTGTACTAGGTGCAACTAATGAAAAACTGTTTTTT. Its translation: CAWSVLGATNEKLFF.

The rearrangement joins TRBV9 to TRBJ1-1, with 9 positions matching TRBD1. Germline values: CDR1 SGDLS, CDR2 YYNGEE. This CDR3 has 16 residues. J was trimmed by 4 bases and V by 3 bases; bases with no gene match: 10. This CDR3 reads CASSAPQQGAGTEAFF. CDR3 DNA: TGTGCCAGCAGCGCTCCGCAACAGGGGGCGGGCACTGAAGCTTTCTTT.

The V gene is TRBV5-4, the J gene TRBJ2-5; 7 positions match TRBD1. The V segment lost 0 bases and the J segment 4 bases; nucleotides outside the gene matches: 0. This CDR3 is built from 13 residues. CDR1 and CDR2 (germline): SGHNT, YYREEE (reference sequence). The CDR3 reads CASSLDRGETQYF. CDR3 nucleotide sequence: TGTGCCAGCAGCTTGGACAGGGGAGAGACCCAGTACTTC.

The V call is TRBV5-1, the J call TRBJ2-1; 7 bases line up with TRBD2. J lost 3 bases, V lost 0 bases, and 3 bases had no gene match. The CDR3 sequence is 15 residues long. Germline loops: CDR1 SGHRS, CDR2 YFSETQ. The CDR3 loop reads CASSLDSSGYNEQFF. In nucleotides, the CDR3 is TGCGCCAGCAGCTTGGATTCTAGCGGCTACAATGAGCAGTTCTTC.

The chain combines TRBV2 with TRBJ2-5; weak D call: TRBD2 (6 bases). This CDR3 has 13 residues. The V gene lost 4 bases and the J gene lost 3 bases, with 9 bases spanning the gap. Germline values: CDR1 SNHLY, CDR2 FYNNEI. The CDR3 DNA reads TGTGCCAGCAGTGTCAGGGAGGAAGAGACCCAGTACTTC. Residues: CASSVREEETQYF.

V is TRBV10-3 and J is TRBJ2-7; 7 nucleotides match TRBD1. This CDR3 has 14 residues. Germline lookup yields CDR1 ENHRY and CDR2 SYGVKD. V shed 4 bases and J 1 base; nucleotides not matched to a gene: 4. The CDR3, as DNA: TGTGCCATCAGTGTGGGACAGCTATCCTACGAGCAGTACTTC. Translating it yields CAISVGQLSYEQYF.

V usage is TRBV27 and J usage is TRBJ1-5; TRBD1 is a possible D gene (6 bases). V was clipped by 4 bases and J by 4 bases, with 17 bases between them. The CDR3 totals 16 residues. Germline CDR1 is MNHEY and CDR2 is SMNVEV (reference sequence). The CDR3 here is CASSYSGTTRNQPQHF. CDR3 in DNA: TGTGCCAGCAGTTACTCCGGGACAACTAGGAATCAGCCCCAGCATTTT.

This clone was seen a few times. This chain joins TRBV27 and TRBJ1-2; tentatively, D is TRBD1 (6 bases). V was cut by 8 bases and J by 3 bases, with 13 bases left in between. CDR3 length equals 13 residues. Germline CDR1 and CDR2: MNHEY and SMNVEV (reference sequence). Here the CDR3 reads CASGSQGHYGYTF. For the CDR3, the DNA is TGTGCCAGCGGTTCCCAGGGGCACTATGGCTACACCTTC.

The chain recombines TRBV18 with TRBJ2-6; 11 positions match TRBD1. The CDR3 is made up of 17 amino acids. J gave up 3 bases and V 3 bases, and 4 bases lay outside the gene matches. Germline V CDR1 and CDR2: KGHSH, LQKENI. CDR3 DNA sequence: TGTGCCAGCTCACCTCGGACAGGGGGCGGTGGGGCCAACGTCCTGACTTTC. This codes for CASSPRTGGGGANVLTF.

On this clone itself: One end of the junction varies from germline; a read error may be responsible. The V and J genes are TRBV5-1 and TRBJ1-2, with D perhaps TRBD1 (5 bases). The CDR3 consists of 13 residues. Germline CDR1 and CDR2: SGHRS and YFSETQ. The CDR3 DNA follows: TGCGCCAGCAGCTTGGCAGGGTTCTATCGCTACACCTTC. It encodes CASSLAGFYRYTF.

The chain links TRBV11-2 to TRBJ2-5; D remains ambiguous. V was pared by 1 base and J by 1 base, with 7 bases between. There are 14 residues in the CDR3. Germline V lookup: CDR1 SGHAT, CDR2 FQNNGV. The DNA of the CDR3 is TGTGCCAGCAGCTTAGTTGGCAGCCAAGAGACCCAGTACTTC. Its translation is CASSLVGSQETQYF.

There are a few counts of this clone. This chain uses TRBV7-6 with TRBJ2-7, with a weak D call TRBD1 (6 bases). Germline-derived CDR1 and CDR2 are SGHVS and FNYEAQ. The V gene lost 4 bases and the J gene lost 1 base, with 14 bases spanning the gap. The length of the CDR3 is 15 residues. The CDR3 loop reads CASSSKVQGSYEQYF. The CDR3 nucleotides read TGTGCCAGCAGCTCTAAGGTTCAGGGGTCCTACGAGCAGTACTTC.

The chain couples TRBV15 to TRBJ1-2, with 8 nucleotides matching TRBD1. CDR1 is LNHNV, CDR2 YYDKDF, per germline (reference sequence). This CDR3 spans 14 amino acids. J lost 5 bases, V lost 4 bases, and 6 bases had no gene match. The chain's CDR3 is CATSTKDREYGYTF. The CDR3 DNA is TGTGCCACCAGCACGAAGGACAGGGAATATGGCTACACCTTC.

The chain uses TRBV28 and TRBJ1-6; maybe TRBD1 (6 bases). V shed 8 bases and J shed 10 bases, with 21 bases lying between them. The CDR3 runs to 15 residues. CDR1 MDHEN and CDR2 SYDVKM come from the germline V gene. CDR3 protein: CASVRDTILYSPLHF. CDR3 nucleotide sequence: TGTGCCAGCGTCCGGGACACCATCCTTTACTCACCCCTCCACTTT.

This clone was observed once. The J gene is TRBJ1-2, the V gene TRBV18; 7 bases map to TRBD1. The germline CDR1 and CDR2 sequences are KGHSH and LQKENI. The CDR3 totals 15 residues. Trimming took 6 bases from V and 2 from J; bases not matched to a gene: 9. The CDR3 loop is CASSREGAPNYGYTF. CDR3 coding DNA: TGTGCCAGCTCCCGAGAGGGGGCCCCAAACTATGGCTACACCTTC.

The V gene is TRBV6-5, the J gene TRBJ1-6; D possibly corresponds to TRBD1 (5 bases). This CDR3 has 14 residues. Germline CDR1 reads MNHEY; CDR2 reads SVGAGI. V was clipped by 11 bases and J by 14 bases, with 25 bases between them. This CDR3 reads CAEVGHASRGALHF. The CDR3 nucleotides are TGTGCCGAGGTCGGACACGCTAGCCGGGGGGCCCTCCACTTT.

J is TRBJ2-2 and V is TRBV30; 7 nucleotides align to TRBD2. The ends lost 5 bases at V and 3 bases at J; junction bases unmatched: 9. CDR1 and CDR2 (germline): GTSNPN, SVGIG (reference sequence). This CDR3 has 15 amino acids. CDR3 nucleotides: TGTGCCTGGCACTCCAAGGGGAGGGACACCGGGGAGCTGTTTTTT. Protein sequence: CAWHSKGRDTGELFF.

This chain connects TRBV18 to TRBJ2-2; 9 nucleotides align to TRBD1. Germline V gene sequence: CDR1 KGHSH, CDR2 LQKENI. Trimming at V came to 1 base and at J to 3 bases, leaving 3 bases not matched to a gene. The CDR3 spans 16 residues. The CDR3, as DNA: TGTGCCAGCTCACCACGTAGGACAGGGGACACCGGGGAGCTGTTTTTT. Amino acids: CASSPRRTGDTGELFF.

V and J are TRBV27 and TRBJ2-3, with D possibly matching TRBD2 (5 bases). Trimming stripped 1 base from V and 0 bases from J, with 14 bases between. Germline lookup yields CDR1 MNHEY and CDR2 SMNVEV (reference sequence). CDR3 length: 17 residues. The CDR3 loop reads CASSLYLPGSSTDTQYF. DNA of the CDR3: TGTGCCAGCAGTTTATATCTGCCGGGGTCTAGCACAGATACGCAGTATTTT.

J is TRBJ1-5 and V is TRBV27; a possible D gene is TRBD1 (5 bases). This CDR3 region has 15 residues. V was shortened by 6 bases and J by 3 bases, with 15 bases between the two germline ends. The V gene's germline CDR1 is MNHEY and CDR2 SMNVEV (reference sequence). CDR3 sequence: CASRRGGWYNQPQHF. The CDR3 nucleotides read TGTGCCAGCAGGCGGGGGGGATGGTACAATCAGCCCCAGCATTTT.